This record covers a single T cell receptor (beta chain). In the authors' workflow: Reference gene primers were amplified, and this amplification served to estimate nucleated cell counts. Assay used: immunoSEQ multiplex PCR; TCRdb lists only in-frame clones, some missing. V, J and clone size are taken as reported in that table, and D and trimming were inferred from the DNA itself. Here the sample spans roughly 200,000 clones, about 81% being singletons. This entry belongs to a study of blood T cell repertoires in COVID-19. Study background: Researchers got acute and convalescent COVID-19 samples from the United States, Italy and Spain. Sources were T cells, B-cell-depleted T cells, or PBMCs; the material itself was cDNA or gDNA.

The V gene's germline CDR1 is SNHLY and CDR2 FYNNEI. The CDR3 runs to 13 residues. V trimming: 8 bases; J trimming: 4 bases; junction bases outside the gene matches: 4. V gene TRBV2 combines with J gene TRBJ2-2, with 7 nucleotides matching TRBD1. The TCR sequence derives from a man aged 35 to 55 who had recovered from COVID-19. The material sequenced was PBMCs or T cells enriched from blood (not recorded which). The CDR3 sequence is CASGRDSTGELFF. CDR3 sequence (DNA): TGTGCCAGCGGTAGGGACAGCACCGGGGAGCTGTTTTTT.